Below, 31 T cell receptor beta chains from the same sample are listed, as sequenced in a study of vaccination and CD4 T cells after COVID-19. Their recognized antigens are unknown. Sequenced with the Oncomine TCR Beta short-read assay was DNA taken from cultured CD4+ T cells. TCRdb passed the PCR reads through MiXCR, listing each CDR3 protein once. The data hold around 12,000 distinct CDR3 sequences, with under 55% observed a single time. The treatment is: roughly ten-day PBMC culture with coronavirus spike peptide pools or control peptides (ViraFEST assay). The source was CD4+ T cells from blood, cultured in vitro, collected after SARS-CoV-2 vaccination. All receptors derive from a human donor who had recovered from COVID-19.

The V gene is TRBV4-1, the J gene TRBJ2-7; TRBD1 is a possible D gene (6 bases). The CDR3 contains 14 residues. The germline CDR1 and CDR2 sequences are MGHRA and YSYEKL. The ends were cut back, 4 bases at V and 6 bases at J, with 16 bases in the middle. CDR3 DNA sequence: TGCGCCAGCAGCCTAGGACAGATTCGTTTCGAGCAGTACTTC. Its protein is CASSLGQIRFEQYF.

The chain recombines TRBV20-1 with TRBJ2-5, with a possible D match to TRBD2 (5 bases). V lost 6 bases and J 7 bases, leaving 18 bases between the germline ends. Looked up from germline, CDR1 is DFQATT and CDR2 is SNEGSKA (reference sequence). CDR3 length: 13 amino acids. CDR3 DNA sequence: TGCAGTGCCGACGTTCGGGCGGGCGGGACCCAGTACTTC. It is translated as CSADVRAGGTQYF.

The rearrangement joins TRBV5-1 to TRBJ2-2; D remains unclear. The CDR3 covers 14 residues. Germline assignment: CDR1 SGHRS and CDR2 YFSETQ. With 0 bases removed from V and 6 bases from J, the gap between germline ends came to 9 bases. The CDR3 DNA reads TGCGCCAGCAGCTTGGGAACCCCATCCGGGGAGCTGTTTTTT. It translates to CASSLGTPSGELFF.

The chain uses TRBV5-6 and TRBJ1-1; tentative D call: TRBD1 (6 bases). V shed 4 bases and J shed 4 bases, with 14 bases lying between them. CDR3 length equals 14 residues. CDR1 SGHDT and CDR2 YYEEEE come from the germline V gene. The CDR3 bases are TGTGCCAGCAGCGGAGGGGGTGGCGGCACTGAAGCTTTCTTT. This encodes CASSGGGGGTEAFF.

The chain uses TRBV18 and TRBJ2-7; D remains unclear. The CDR3 is made up of 12 amino acids. Trimming took 5 bases from V and 5 from J, leaving 10 bases between them. From germline, CDR1 is KGHSH and CDR2 LQKENI. The CDR3 DNA sequence: TGTGCCAGCTCATCGGCAGGCAACGAGCAGTACTTC. Protein: CASSSAGNEQYF.

This clonotype was observed a handful of times. The chain carries TRBV2 and TRBJ1-5, with D unresolved. V was clipped by 3 bases and J by 0 bases, with 6 bases between them. This CDR3 spans 14 amino acids. CDR1 and CDR2 (germline): SNHLY, FYNNEI. The CDR3 sequence: CASSDKYSNQPQHF. The CDR3 DNA sequence: TGTGCCAGCAGTGACAAGTATAGCAATCAGCCCCAGCATTTT.

This clonotype has only a few counts. V is TRBV6-1 and J is TRBJ2-7; D ambiguous. V was clipped by 8 bases and J by 6 bases, with 20 bases between them. The CDR3 length is 14 residues. CDR1 and CDR2 (germline): MNHNS, SASEGT. CDR3 sequence: CASVSFGVSSEQYF. CDR3 DNA sequence: TGTGCCAGCGTTAGTTTTGGGGTGAGCTCCGAGCAGTACTTC.

CDR3 residues: CASSWSLAGASDTQYF. Written as DNA, the CDR3 is TGTGCCAGCAGCTGGAGTTTAGCGGGAGCCTCAGATACGCAGTATTTT. The genes are TRBV7-9 and TRBJ2-3; TRBD2 aligns across 9 bases. Germline lookup yields CDR1 SEHNR and CDR2 FQNEAQ (reference sequence). The CDR3 is 16 amino acids. The ends lost 4 bases at V and 4 bases at J; junction bases unmatched: 9. The complete variable domain, with remaining parts taken from reference TRBV7-9 and TRBJ2-3, reads DTGVSQNPRHKITKRGQNVTFRCDPISEHNRLYWYRQTLGQGPEFLTYFQNEAQLEKSRLLSDRFSAERPKGSFSTLEIQRTEQGDSAMYLCASSWSLAGASDTQYFGPGTRLTVL.

The sample holds a few counts of this clonotype. The J gene is TRBJ2-2, the V gene TRBV2, with a possible D match to TRBD2 (6 bases). V shed 8 bases and J shed 2 bases, with 9 bases lying between them. Germline V lookup: CDR1 SNHLY, CDR2 FYNNEI. This CDR3 has 13 amino acids. This CDR3 reads CASFGRNTGELFF. The CDR3 DNA reads TGTGCCAGCTTCGGGAGAAACACCGGGGAGCTGTTTTTT.

Written as DNA, the CDR3 is TGTGCCAGCAGTCCCCGCCCCAATGAGCAGTTCTTC. Translated, it gives CASSPRPNEQFF. V and J are TRBV12-3 or TRBV12-4 and TRBJ2-1, with D hard to call. The CDR3 covers 12 residues. With 5 bases removed from V and 6 bases from J, the gap between germline ends came to 8 bases.

This clonotype has just a few counts. CDR3 bases: TGTGCCAGCAGTTTAGGGGGGACGTTGAACACCGGGGAGCTGTTTTTT. Its translation is CASSLGGTLNTGELFF. The V and J genes are TRBV28 and TRBJ2-2; the D gene is possibly TRBD2 (6 bases). Per germline, CDR1 MDHEN and CDR2 SYDVKM. Trimming cost V 2 bases and J 1 base, with 11 bases left between them. The CDR3 totals 16 residues.

The chain couples TRBV24-1 to TRBJ2-2; D is perhaps TRBD1 or TRBD2 (5 bases each). V gave up 9 bases and J gave up 0 bases, with 7 bases separating them. This CDR3 contains 13 residues. Germline lookup yields CDR1 KGHDR and CDR2 SFDVKD. The CDR3 DNA reads as TGTGCCACCCGGGACCCGAACACCGGGGAGCTGTTTTTT. Protein sequence: CATRDPNTGELFF.

This chain links TRBV5-1 with TRBJ2-7; tentative D call: TRBD2 (5 bases). The V end was cut by 6 bases, the J end by 0 bases, with 10 bases between. This CDR3 region has 13 residues. The germline gives CDR1 SGHRS, CDR2 YFSETQ. The CDR3 here is CASTSLSSYEQYF. Here the CDR3 DNA reads TGCGCCAGCACTAGCCTGAGCTCCTACGAGCAGTACTTC. The full variable domain, its missing parts supplied by reference TRBV5-1 and TRBJ2-7, is KAGVTQTPRYLIKTRGQQVTLSCSPISGHRSVSWYQQTPGQGLQFLFEYFSETQRNKGNFPGRFSGRQFSNSRSEMNVSTLELGDSALYLCASTSLSSYEQYFGPGTRLTVT.

The V and J genes are TRBV20-1 and TRBJ2-3; TRBD2 matches 7 bases. The V gene's germline CDR1 is DFQATT and CDR2 SNEGSKA (reference sequence). The CDR3 contains 14 residues. Unmatched junction bases numbered 6, after V lost 4 bases and J lost 2 bases. The CDR3 loop is CSAIISGPTDTQYF. DNA of the CDR3: TGCAGTGCTATAATTAGCGGGCCCACAGATACGCAGTATTTT.

The J gene is TRBJ1-1, the V gene TRBV20-1, with TRBD1 matching 7 bases. The CDR3 consists of 14 residues. Germline CDR1 is DFQATT and CDR2 is SNEGSKA (reference sequence). V lost 5 bases, J lost 6 bases, and 12 bases stayed unmatched. CDR3 in DNA: TGCAGTGCTGGAGGACAGGTCGTTGGCGCTGAAGCTTTCTTT. It is translated as CSAGGQVVGAEAFF.

J is TRBJ1-2 and V is TRBV12-3 or TRBV12-4; D unresolved. V lost 1 base to trimming and J lost 7 bases, with 10 bases between them. This CDR3 spans 13 amino acids. The CDR3 spells CASSLVGSGGYTF. CDR3 in DNA: TGTGCCAGCAGTTTAGTTGGATCTGGTGGCTACACCTTC.

This clonotype was seen more than once but under ten times. CDR3 in DNA: TGTGCCAGCAGTGAGGCCGGGACAGGGATTCCTTACAATGAGCAGTTCTTC. It yields the protein CASSEAGTGIPYNEQFF. The chain recombines TRBV6-4 with TRBJ2-1, with TRBD1 matching 9 bases. V lost 3 bases and J lost 4; bases outside the gene matches: 10. This CDR3 region has 17 residues. CDR1 and CDR2 (germline): MRHNA, SNTAGT.

This clonotype has a handful of counts. V usage is TRBV6-1 and J usage is TRBJ2-7; 9 bases map to TRBD1. With 5 bases clipped from V and 5 bases from J, the junction kept 13 bases outside the gene matches. From germline, CDR1 is MNHNS and CDR2 SASEGT. CDR3 length equals 16 residues. The CDR3 DNA reads TGTGCCAGCAGTCGAAACCGGGACAGGGTAGCAAACGAGCAGTACTTC. This codes for CASSRNRDRVANEQYF.

This clonotype was seen more than once but under ten times. The chain has TRBV2 and TRBJ1-2, with 7 bases that match TRBD1. Germline V CDR1 and CDR2: SNHLY, FYNNEI. V was clipped by 3 bases and J by 8 bases; unmatched bases: 6. The CDR3 extends over 13 amino acids. The CDR3 nucleotides read TGTGCCAGCAGTGATGAGGGGGCAGGAGGCTACACCTTC. Translation gives CASSDEGAGGYTF. The full variable domain, rest sourced from reference TRBV2 and TRBJ1-2, is EPEVTQTPSHQVTQMGQEVILRCVPISNHLYFYWYRQILGQKVEFLVSFYNNEISEKSEIFDDQFSVERPDGSNFTLKIRSTKLEDSAMYFCASSDEGAGGYTFGSGTRLTVV.

This chain joins TRBV27 and TRBJ2-1; 8 bases line up with TRBD2. The CDR3 consists of 14 residues. J was trimmed by 8 bases and V by 5 bases; bases with no gene match: 8. The germline V gene has CDR1 MNHEY and CDR2 SMNVEV (reference sequence). CDR3 loop: CASSGAGVFHEQFF. The CDR3 bases are TGTGCCAGCAGTGGAGCGGGAGTCTTTCATGAGCAGTTCTTC.

This clonotype has more than one count but fewer than ten. V gene TRBV27 combines with J gene TRBJ2-5; the match to TRBD2 covers 11 bases. The CDR3 covers 14 residues. CDR1 MNHEY and CDR2 SMNVEV come from the germline V gene (reference sequence). V was pared by 8 bases and J by 4 bases, with 6 bases of the junction left unmatched. The CDR3 reads CASSLAGGAETQYF. CDR3 sequence (DNA): TGTGCCAGCTCATTAGCGGGGGGGGCAGAGACCCAGTACTTC.

The chain recombines TRBV15 with TRBJ2-2; perhaps TRBD2 as D (5 bases). From germline, CDR1 is LNHNV and CDR2 YYDKDF (reference sequence). Trimming took off 5 bases at V and 3 bases at J, with 16 bases between the two ends. This CDR3 comprises 16 residues. The CDR3 here is CATSSPRRADTGELFF. In DNA, the CDR3 is TGTGCCACCAGCTCTCCCCGAAGAGCGGACACCGGGGAGCTGTTTTTT. The complete variable domain, with remaining parts taken from reference TRBV15 and TRBJ2-2, reads DAMVIQNPRYQVTQFGKPVTLSCSQTLNHNVMYWYQQKSSQAPKLLFHYYDKDFNNEADTPDNFQSRRPNTSFCFLDIRSPGLGDTAMYLCATSSPRRADTGELFFGEGSRLTVL.

This clonotype appeared a few times. The V call is TRBV7-9, the J call TRBJ2-6, with D unclear. CDR1 SEHNR and CDR2 FQNEAQ come from the germline V gene (reference sequence). V was trimmed by 1 base and J by 3 bases, leaving 16 bases between them. CDR3 length: 18 amino acids. The CDR3 sequence: CASSLGSPRESGANVLTF. CDR3 DNA: TGTGCCAGCAGCTTAGGATCGCCTCGCGAAAGTGGGGCCAACGTCCTGACTTTC. The full variable domain, with the rest looked up from reference TRBV7-9 and TRBJ2-6, is DTGVSQNPRHKITKRGQNVTFRCDPISEHNRLYWYRQTLGQGPEFLTYFQNEAQLEKSRLLSDRFSAERPKGSFSTLEIQRTEQGDSAMYLCASSLGSPRESGANVLTFGAGSRLTVL.

The table lists this clonotype with a few counts. The chain is built from TRBV7-3 and TRBJ2-5; 9 nucleotides line up with TRBD1. The CDR3 contains 13 residues. The germline gives CDR1 SGHTA, CDR2 FQGTGA. V shed 6 bases and J 5 bases; nucleotides not matched to a gene: 4. The CDR3 protein is CASSRGQGETQYF. CDR3 DNA: TGTGCCAGCAGTCGCGGACAGGGGGAGACCCAGTACTTC.

The J gene is TRBJ2-2, the V gene TRBV20-1; the D gene is possibly TRBD2 (6 bases). V dropped 2 bases and J dropped 1 base, with 14 bases sitting between them. The CDR3 loop spans 16 amino acids. The V gene's germline CDR1 is DFQATT and CDR2 SNEGSKA (reference sequence). CDR3 sequence: CSARLWRDQNTGELFF. The CDR3, as DNA: TGCAGTGCTAGACTCTGGCGGGACCAGAACACCGGGGAGCTGTTTTTT.

This clonotype was counted a few times. The V and J genes are TRBV20-1 and TRBJ2-3; D might be TRBD1 or TRBD2, each matching 5 bases. CDR1 and CDR2 (germline): DFQATT, SNEGSKA (reference sequence). The ends were cut back, 0 bases at V and 1 base at J, with 11 bases in the middle. The CDR3 totals 15 residues. The CDR3 sequence is CSARDLGRRTDTQYF. DNA for the CDR3: TGCAGTGCTAGAGATCTGGGACGCCGCACAGATACGCAGTATTTT.

This clonotype occurred a few times. J is TRBJ2-5 and V is TRBV20-1; 8 bases line up with TRBD1. Germline loops: CDR1 DFQATT, CDR2 SNEGSKA (reference sequence). V gave up 2 bases and J gave up 5 bases; unmatched junction bases: 7. The CDR3 runs to 14 residues. This CDR3 is CSARPWTGRETQYF. In DNA form, the CDR3 reads TGCAGTGCTAGACCTTGGACAGGGCGGGAGACCCAGTACTTC.

The chain joins TRBV4-1 to TRBJ2-2; the D call may be TRBD1 or TRBD2 (5 bases each). Trimming pared 1 base from V and 6 bases from J, leaving 12 bases between. The CDR3 is 15 residues long. In germline, CDR1 is MGHRA, CDR2 YSYEKL. CDR3 loop: CASSQAHGGAGELFF. The CDR3, as DNA: TGCGCCAGCAGCCAAGCCCATGGGGGTGCCGGGGAGCTGTTTTTT.

This chain links TRBV20-1 with TRBJ1-6; D might be TRBD1 (6 bases). Per the germline V gene, CDR1 is DFQATT and CDR2 is SNEGSKA (reference sequence). Between the trimmed V and J ends, which lost 1 base and 6 bases, there was a span of 13 bases. This CDR3 is built from 15 residues. The CDR3 protein is CSARGGAGANSPLHF. The DNA for the CDR3 is TGCAGTGCTAGAGGGGGGGCGGGGGCTAATTCACCCCTCCACTTT.

The rearrangement uses TRBV5-4 and TRBJ2-5; tentatively, D is TRBD1 (6 bases). The germline CDR1 and CDR2 sequences are SGHNT and YYREEE (reference sequence). The CDR3 contains 18 residues. Between the trimmed V and J ends, which lost 3 bases and 7 bases, there was a span of 28 bases. Here the CDR3 reads CASSSTGIWRNLGGTQYF. The CDR3 nucleotides are TGTGCCAGCAGCTCCACAGGGATTTGGAGAAACCTTGGAGGGACCCAGTACTTC.

V is TRBV20-1 and J is TRBJ2-3; perhaps TRBD2 as D (6 bases). The V gene lost 2 bases and the J gene lost 3 bases, with 18 bases spanning the gap. Germline V gives CDR1 DFQATT, CDR2 SNEGSKA (reference sequence). This CDR3 contains 16 residues. The CDR3 DNA reads as TGCAGTGCTAGAACCCCCGGGGGAAGCGAGACAGATACGCAGTATTTT. The encoded protein is CSARTPGGSETDTQYF.